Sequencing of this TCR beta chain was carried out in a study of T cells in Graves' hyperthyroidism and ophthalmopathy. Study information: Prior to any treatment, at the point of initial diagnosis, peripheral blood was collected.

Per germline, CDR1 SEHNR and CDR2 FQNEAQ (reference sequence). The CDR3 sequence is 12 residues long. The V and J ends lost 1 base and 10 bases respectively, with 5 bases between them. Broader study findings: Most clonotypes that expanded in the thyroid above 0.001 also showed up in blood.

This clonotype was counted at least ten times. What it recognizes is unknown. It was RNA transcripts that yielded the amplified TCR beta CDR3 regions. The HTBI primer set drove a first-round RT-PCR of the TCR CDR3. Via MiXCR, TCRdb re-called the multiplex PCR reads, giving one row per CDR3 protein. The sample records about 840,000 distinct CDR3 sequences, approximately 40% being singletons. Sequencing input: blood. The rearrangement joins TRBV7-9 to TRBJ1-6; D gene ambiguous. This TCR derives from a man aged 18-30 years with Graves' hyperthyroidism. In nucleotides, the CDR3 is TGTGCCAGCAGCTTAGGGGAGTCACCCCTCCACTTT. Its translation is CASSLGESPLHF.